The rows below give T cell receptor beta chains drawn from one sample of a study of shared clonotypes between healthy human individuals. Measured with immunoSEQ multiplex PCR; TCRdb has only the in-frame clones, and not every one. The sample carries 850,000 to 1,100,000 clones, 60% to 80% recorded once. The sample comprised memory CD4+ T cells from PBMCs. The receptors here all came from a man between 18 and 29 years old in good health. Some clones in this sample may be carry-over from other donors' samples. Both conserved end residues are part of each CDR3. D genes are given only for firm matches. Rows may omit the clone size; those that give it use once, few, many or a size class.

cdr3_length	v_call	d_call	j_call	clone_size	cdr3_nt	cdr3_aa
14	TRBV28	TRBD1	TRBJ2-2	.	TGTGCCAGCAGAGGGACAGGGAATACCGGGGAGCTGTTTTTT	CASRGTGNTGELFF
14	TRBV6-5	.	TRBJ1-2	.	TGTGCCAGTTCGAGGGGGTACGCTTTCGATGGCTACACCTTC	CASSRGYAFDGYTF
14	TRBV18	.	TRBJ1-4	once	TGTGCCAGCTCACCCACAGGTTGGAGTGAAAAACCGTTTTTT	CASSPTGWSEKPFF
14	TRBV25-1	TRBD1	TRBJ2-7	.	TGTGCCAGCAGCCTACAGGGGGCCCGGTACGAGCAGTACTTC	CASSLQGARYEQYF
13	TRBV29-1	.	TRBJ1-5	.	TGCAGCGTTGAAGTAGGTGACAATCAGCCCCAGCATTTT	CSVEVGDNQPQHF
20	TRBV21-1	.	TRBJ2-7	.	TGTGCCAGCAGCAAAACGCCTGGGACTAGCGGGAGGGCCAAGACATACGAGCAGTACTTC	CASSKTPGTSGRAKTYEQYF
14	TRBV30	.	TRBJ2-7	.	TGTGCCTATCGACCCGGCAGGCCCCCTTACGAGCAGTACTTC	CAYRPGRPPYEQYF
13	TRBV11-3	.	TRBJ2-1	few	TGTGCCAGCAGCTTCGGCCTATCGAGTGAGCAGTTCTTC	CASSFGLSSEQFF
17	TRBV2	.	TRBJ2-2	.	TGTGCCAGCAGTGAAGGCTCGACAGCCAAGAACACCGGGGAGCTGTTTTTT	CASSEGSTAKNTGELFF
14	TRBV7-9	.	TRBJ2-5	.	TGTGCCAGCAGCCCGCCGGGGCCCCAAGAGACCCAGTACTTC	CASSPPGPQETQYF
13	TRBV6-4	.	TRBJ2-7	once	TGTGCCAGCAGTCCTGGGGGGGGGCAAGAGCAGTACTTC	CASSPGGGQEQYF
10	TRBV30	.	TRBJ2-5	few	TGTGCCTGGAGTCTGGAGACCCAGTACTTC	CAWSLETQYF
17	TRBV7-9	TRBD2	TRBJ2-3	.	TGTGCCAGCAGCCTCGGACTAGCGGGAAAGAAGTCAGATACGCAGTATTTT	CASSLGLAGKKSDTQYF
16	TRBV9	.	TRBJ1-4	.	TGTGCCAGCAGCGTAGATTCTGGGGGGAGAGGGGAAAAACTGTTTTTT	CASSVDSGGRGEKLFF
14	TRBV6-6	.	TRBJ1-2	.	TGTGCCAGCAGTTACTCGAACCGAGGCTATGGCTACACCTTC	CASSYSNRGYGYTF
14	TRBV25-1	TRBD1	TRBJ1-6	once	TGTGCCAGCACAGGACAGGGCATTTATTCACCCCTCCACTTT	CASTGQGIYSPLHF
13	TRBV28	.	TRBJ2-7	.	TGTGCCACTAGCCCAGGGGCGCGGTACGAGCAGTACTTC	CATSPGARYEQYF
15	TRBV5-1	TRBD1	TRBJ2-3	.	TGCGCCAGCAGATTCGGGACAGGGACCTTGAATACGCAGTATTTT	CASRFGTGTLNTQYF
14	TRBV11-2	.	TRBJ1-1	once	TGTGCCAGCAGTCCAGGGTCGGCGAACACTGAAGCTTTCTTT	CASSPGSANTEAFF
15	TRBV18	TRBD2	TRBJ2-7	.	TGTGCCAGCTCACTGGCTGCGGGGGAGACCTACGAGCAGTACTTC	CASSLAAGETYEQYF
15	TRBV7-9	.	TRBJ1-1	.	TGTGCCAGCAGCCCCGGCGGGGGAGGGAACACTGAAGCTTTCTTT	CASSPGGGGNTEAFF
14	TRBV25-1	.	TRBJ2-2	.	TGTGCCCAGGGGGGAAGGACGAACACCGGGGAGCTGTTTTTT	CAQGGRTNTGELFF
13	TRBV6-5	.	TRBJ2-7	.	TGTGCCAGCAGCAAGACAGCTCTTTACGAGCAGTACTTC	CASSKTALYEQYF
14	TRBV2	TRBD1	TRBJ2-3	.	TGTGCCAGCAGCCTTGGACAGGGAATAGATACGCAGTATTTT	CASSLGQGIDTQYF
14	TRBV27	TRBD2	TRBJ2-7	few	TGTGCCAGCAGGCCGGGACTAGCGGATTACGAGCAGTACTTC	CASRPGLADYEQYF
16	TRBV9	TRBD1	TRBJ1-4	.	TGTGCCAGCAGCCCCACCCTCGGGACAGGGGAAGAAAAACTGTTTTTT	CASSPTLGTGEEKLFF
13	TRBV29-1	TRBD1	TRBJ2-6	.	TGCAGCGTAGGACAGGCTGGGGCCAACGTCCTGACTTTC	CSVGQAGANVLTF
14	TRBV7-2	.	TRBJ2-2	.	TGTGCCAGCAGCAAAACCTCATTCACCGGGGAGCTGTTTTTT	CASSKTSFTGELFF
13	TRBV2	.	TRBJ1-2	.	TGTGCCAGCTGTAGTAGACCCAACTATGGCTACACCTTC	CASCSRPNYGYTF
14	TRBV5-1	.	TRBJ2-5	.	TGCGCCAGCAGCTTGGAGTGGGGGCAGGAGACCCAGTACTTC	CASSLEWGQETQYF
15	TRBV2	TRBD1	TRBJ1-5	.	TGTGCCAGCAGTGGGGGACAGGGCCACAATCAGCCCCAGCATTTT	CASSGGQGHNQPQHF
15	TRBV5-1	TRBD1	TRBJ2-2	.	TGCGCCAGCAGCTGGGGGACAGCCGCGACCGGGGAGCTGTTTTTT	CASSWGTAATGELFF
14	TRBV11-2	.	TRBJ1-2	.	TGTGCCAGCAGCCCCGGGATGGACGGAGGAGGCTACACCTTC	CASSPGMDGGGYTF
14	TRBV28	TRBD1	TRBJ1-3	many	TGTGCCAGCAGGCACCGGGACAGCCGGGACACCATATATTTT	CASRHRDSRDTIYF
11	TRBV6-5	.	TRBJ2-7	.	TGTGCCAGCAGTGAGGGTGTCGAGCAGTACTTC	CASSEGVEQYF
13	TRBV10-3	TRBD1	TRBJ2-7	many	TGTGCCATCAGTGAGACAGGGGCCTACGAGCAGTACTTC	CAISETGAYEQYF
16	TRBV7-2	.	TRBJ1-6	.	TGTGCCAGCAGCTTATTTTACAGCTCCTATAATTCACCCCTCCACTTT	CASSLFYSSYNSPLHF
14	TRBV28	TRBD1	TRBJ1-1	.	TGTGCCAGCCACTATTCAGGGGGAATGGCTGAAGCTTTCTTT	CASHYSGGMAEAFF
16	TRBV11-2	.	TRBJ2-7	.	TGTGCCAGCAGCCAAGGAACAGGGCGCGAAACATACGAGCAGTACTTC	CASSQGTGRETYEQYF
15	TRBV18	.	TRBJ2-2	.	TGTGCCAGCTCACCACCTGGGTGGAGCACCGGGGAGCTGTTTTTT	CASSPPGWSTGELFF
15	TRBV30	.	TRBJ1-5	.	TGTGCCTGGAGTGTTGAGGCCGGGGGATTGCAGCCCCAGCATTTT	CAWSVEAGGLQPQHF
16	TRBV28	.	TRBJ2-6	.	TGTGCCAGCAGTTGGAGGTTTGACTCTGGGGCCAACGTCCTGACTTTC	CASSWRFDSGANVLTF
14	TRBV5-6	.	TRBJ1-4	.	TGTGCCAGCAGCTTGATGGGGTATGGGGAAAAACTGTTTTTT	CASSLMGYGEKLFF
14	TRBV4-3	.	TRBJ1-2	.	TGCGCCAGCAGCCAAGTTGGCGGGAGGGATGGCTACACCTTC	CASSQVGGRDGYTF
13	TRBV2	.	TRBJ1-4	.	TGTGCCAGCAGTGAAGGAGACATTGAAAAACTGTTTTTT	CASSEGDIEKLFF
11	TRBV6-1	.	TRBJ1-1	few	TGTGCCAGCGCCCGGGGTACTGAAGCTTTCTTT	CASARGTEAFF
16	TRBV5-1	TRBD2	TRBJ2-3	.	TGCGCCAGCAGCCGTCTTGGGCGGGAGATGACAGATACGCAGTATTTT	CASSRLGREMTDTQYF
14	TRBV5-1	TRBD2	TRBJ2-1	.	TGCGCCAGCAGCCTATCCTCGGGGGGCAATGAGCAGTTCTTC	CASSLSSGGNEQFF
16	TRBV7-9	TRBD2	TRBJ2-3	.	TGTGCCAGCAGCCAAGGACTAGCGGGCAGCACAGATACGCAGTATTTT	CASSQGLAGSTDTQYF
15	TRBV19	.	TRBJ1-2	.	TGTGCCAGTAGTATAGCGCGGGACGCTCCCTATGGCTACACCTTC	CASSIARDAPYGYTF
16	TRBV5-1	.	TRBJ2-1	.	TGCGCCAGCAGCTTGGGTGGTGGCTTCGGACCCAATGAGCAGTTCTTC	CASSLGGGFGPNEQFF
11	TRBV2	.	TRBJ2-1	.	TGTGCCAGCAGTTGGCCTGGGGAGCAGTTCTTC	CASSWPGEQFF
14	TRBV7-2	.	TRBJ1-1	.	TGTGCCAGCAGCCTCGCAGAGGGGAACACTGAAGCTTTCTTT	CASSLAEGNTEAFF
12	TRBV5-1	.	TRBJ2-5	.	TGCGCCAGCAGCTTTGAGTCAGAGACCCAGTACTTC	CASSFESETQYF
17	TRBV29-1	TRBD2	TRBJ2-3	few	TGCAGCGTTACCGGGACTAGCGGGAGAAGAACGGGGGGTACGCAGTATTTT	CSVTGTSGRRTGGTQYF